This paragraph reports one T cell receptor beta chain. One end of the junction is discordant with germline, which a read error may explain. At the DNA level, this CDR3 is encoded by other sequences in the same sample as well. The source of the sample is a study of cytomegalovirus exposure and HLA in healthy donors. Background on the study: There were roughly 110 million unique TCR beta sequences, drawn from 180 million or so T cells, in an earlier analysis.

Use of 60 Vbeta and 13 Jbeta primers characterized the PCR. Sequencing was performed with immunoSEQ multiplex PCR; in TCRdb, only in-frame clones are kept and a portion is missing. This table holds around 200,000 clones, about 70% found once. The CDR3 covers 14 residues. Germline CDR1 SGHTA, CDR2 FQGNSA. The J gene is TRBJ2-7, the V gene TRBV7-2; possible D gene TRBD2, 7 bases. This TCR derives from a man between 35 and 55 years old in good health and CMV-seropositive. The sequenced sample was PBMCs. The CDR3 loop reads CASNMGGGPYEQYF. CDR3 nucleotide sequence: TGTGCTAGCAACATGGGAGGGGGGCCCTACGAGCAGTACTTC.